What follows is one T cell receptor (beta chain) and its context. Using immunoSEQ multiplex PCR, the repertoire was profiled, and TCRdb retains in-frame clones only, with some absent. The sample holds over 2 million clones; 85% to 95% are singletons and the top ten take 0.85% to 1.3%. These data are taken from a study of shared clonotypes between healthy human individuals. V was trimmed by 3 bases and J by 7 bases, leaving 13 bases between them. This CDR3 contains 12 residues. Germline assignment: CDR1 GTSNPN and CDR2 SVGIG (reference sequence). Naive CD8 cells were CD45RO-negative, positively selected for CCR7, excluding terminally differentiated effector memory CD45RA+ cells.

Source material: naive CD8+ T cells sorted from blood. The V call is TRBV30, the J call TRBJ2-7, with D tentatively TRBD2 (5 bases). The receptor comes from a man aged 18-30 years in good health. CDR3 sequence: CAWSAPTGEQYF. CDR3 DNA sequence: TGTGCCTGGAGCGCACCGACGGGGGAGCAGTACTTC.